The clone carrying this T cell receptor beta chain was seen repeatedly, ten times or more. The antigen is not known. Arm-PCR of CDR3 regions with iRepertoire HTBI primers generated TCR beta libraries. A single record per CDR3 protein comes from TCRdb applying MiXCR to the multiplex PCR reads. The data show 400,000 to 450,000 distinct CDR3 sequences, 15% seen once. Time point noted: newly diagnosed GD, antithyroid drugs for less than 3 months. The TCR library was prepared using RNA isolated from PBMCs. Those enrolled as patients came out of an endocrinology department in Xi'an, China. The data originate from a study of regulatory T cells in long-lasting Graves disease. Notes on the study in general: Among the persistent patients, 2,741 public clonotypes were shared, more than the 950 to 1,000 shared among new patients.

Germline CDR1 is SGHNT and CDR2 is YENEEA. Trimming took off 5 bases at V and 0 bases at J, with 11 bases between the two ends. The CDR3 loop spans 15 amino acids. This sample also belongs to another study, concerning T cells in Graves' hyperthyroidism and ophthalmopathy.

The sequencing used peripheral blood mononuclear cells (PBMCs), collected at new diagnosis, from a patient treated with antithyroid drugs. This clonotype was obtained from a woman aged 30 to 39 with Graves disease. V and J are TRBV11-3 and TRBJ2-1, with D unclear. The CDR3 nucleotides read TGTGCCAGCAGCCCGGAGTGGACCTCCTACAATGAGCAGTTCTTC. The encoded protein is CASSPEWTSYNEQFF.